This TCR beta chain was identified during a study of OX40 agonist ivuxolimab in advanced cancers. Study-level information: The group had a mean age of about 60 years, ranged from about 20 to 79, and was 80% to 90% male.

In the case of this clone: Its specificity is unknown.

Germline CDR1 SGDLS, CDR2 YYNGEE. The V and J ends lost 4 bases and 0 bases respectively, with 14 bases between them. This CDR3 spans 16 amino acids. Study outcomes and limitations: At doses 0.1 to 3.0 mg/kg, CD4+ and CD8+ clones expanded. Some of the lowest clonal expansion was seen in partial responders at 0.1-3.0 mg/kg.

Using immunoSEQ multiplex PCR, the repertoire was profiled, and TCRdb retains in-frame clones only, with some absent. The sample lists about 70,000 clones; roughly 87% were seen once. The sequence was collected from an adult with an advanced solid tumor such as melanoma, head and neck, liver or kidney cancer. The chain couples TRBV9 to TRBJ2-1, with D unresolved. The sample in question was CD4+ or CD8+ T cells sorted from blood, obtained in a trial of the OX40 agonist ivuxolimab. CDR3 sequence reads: CASSPRIGYSYNEQFF. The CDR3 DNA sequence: TGTGCCAGCAGCCCCCGTATAGGGTACTCCTACAATGAGCAGTTCTTC.